The 5 T cell receptor beta chains presented below share a single source sample, sequenced in a study of sequential checkpoint blockade in melanoma. Libraries were prepared by immunoSEQ multiplex PCR; TCRdb keeps only in-frame clonotypes and omits some of them. Among roughly 20,000 clones, roughly 80% were seen once, and the ten largest hold 10%. The treatment was: randomized to nivolumab then ipilimumab (arm A) or the reverse (arm B). Sequencing was performed on CD8+ T cells sorted from blood (inferred from file names), taken from a patient given nivolumab and ipilimumab in sequence. The receptor set was obtained from a human donor with melanoma.

V gene TRBV6-5 combines with J gene TRBJ1-5; D remains ambiguous. Trimming removed 6 bases at V and 3 bases at J, with 6 bases between. Germline V gene sequence: CDR1 MNHEY, CDR2 SVGAGI. The CDR3 runs 12 residues. CDR3 sequence reads: CASSGPNQPQHF. CDR3 in DNA: TGTGCCAGCAGCGGTCCCAATCAGCCCCAGCATTTT.

The V and J genes are TRBV2 and TRBJ2-3; 8 nucleotides agree with TRBD1. The CDR3 totals 18 residues. Germline V CDR1 and CDR2: SNHLY, FYNNEI. J was trimmed by 4 bases and V by 9 bases; bases with no gene match: 21. Here the CDR3 DNA reads TGTGCCAGTACTCATAACCCCCGAACAGGGGGAGCAGCAGATACGCAGTATTTT. Protein: CASTHNPRTGGAADTQYF.

The rearrangement joins TRBV28 to TRBJ1-3; tentative D call: TRBD1 (5 bases). CDR1 and CDR2 (germline): MDHEN, SYDVKM. V shed 8 bases and J shed 3 bases, with 14 bases lying between them. The CDR3 is made up of 14 amino acids. The CDR3 DNA sequence: TGTGCCAGCTGCTTCGGGGGATTTGGAAACACCATATATTTT. Translated, it gives CASCFGGFGNTIYF.

This sequence joins TRBV5-1 and TRBJ2-1, with D possibly matching TRBD2 (6 bases). The CDR3 is 13 amino acids. Looked up from germline, CDR1 is SGHRS and CDR2 is YFSETQ. Trimming pared 4 bases from V and 12 bases from J, leaving 17 bases between. CDR3 amino acids: CASSTGTFRGQFF. The DNA of the CDR3 is TGCGCCAGCAGCACTGGGACTTTTCGAGGGCAGTTCTTC.

The genes are TRBV13 and TRBJ1-1; D possibly corresponds to TRBD1 (5 bases). The CDR3 is 17 residues long. V lost 5 bases to trimming and J lost 1 base, with 20 bases between them. Germline CDR1 PRHDT, CDR2 FYEKMQ (reference sequence). The CDR3 loop is CASSPTGGGLKNTEAFF. As DNA, the CDR3 is TGTGCCAGCAGCCCGACTGGGGGAGGGCTAAAGAACACTGAAGCTTTCTTT.